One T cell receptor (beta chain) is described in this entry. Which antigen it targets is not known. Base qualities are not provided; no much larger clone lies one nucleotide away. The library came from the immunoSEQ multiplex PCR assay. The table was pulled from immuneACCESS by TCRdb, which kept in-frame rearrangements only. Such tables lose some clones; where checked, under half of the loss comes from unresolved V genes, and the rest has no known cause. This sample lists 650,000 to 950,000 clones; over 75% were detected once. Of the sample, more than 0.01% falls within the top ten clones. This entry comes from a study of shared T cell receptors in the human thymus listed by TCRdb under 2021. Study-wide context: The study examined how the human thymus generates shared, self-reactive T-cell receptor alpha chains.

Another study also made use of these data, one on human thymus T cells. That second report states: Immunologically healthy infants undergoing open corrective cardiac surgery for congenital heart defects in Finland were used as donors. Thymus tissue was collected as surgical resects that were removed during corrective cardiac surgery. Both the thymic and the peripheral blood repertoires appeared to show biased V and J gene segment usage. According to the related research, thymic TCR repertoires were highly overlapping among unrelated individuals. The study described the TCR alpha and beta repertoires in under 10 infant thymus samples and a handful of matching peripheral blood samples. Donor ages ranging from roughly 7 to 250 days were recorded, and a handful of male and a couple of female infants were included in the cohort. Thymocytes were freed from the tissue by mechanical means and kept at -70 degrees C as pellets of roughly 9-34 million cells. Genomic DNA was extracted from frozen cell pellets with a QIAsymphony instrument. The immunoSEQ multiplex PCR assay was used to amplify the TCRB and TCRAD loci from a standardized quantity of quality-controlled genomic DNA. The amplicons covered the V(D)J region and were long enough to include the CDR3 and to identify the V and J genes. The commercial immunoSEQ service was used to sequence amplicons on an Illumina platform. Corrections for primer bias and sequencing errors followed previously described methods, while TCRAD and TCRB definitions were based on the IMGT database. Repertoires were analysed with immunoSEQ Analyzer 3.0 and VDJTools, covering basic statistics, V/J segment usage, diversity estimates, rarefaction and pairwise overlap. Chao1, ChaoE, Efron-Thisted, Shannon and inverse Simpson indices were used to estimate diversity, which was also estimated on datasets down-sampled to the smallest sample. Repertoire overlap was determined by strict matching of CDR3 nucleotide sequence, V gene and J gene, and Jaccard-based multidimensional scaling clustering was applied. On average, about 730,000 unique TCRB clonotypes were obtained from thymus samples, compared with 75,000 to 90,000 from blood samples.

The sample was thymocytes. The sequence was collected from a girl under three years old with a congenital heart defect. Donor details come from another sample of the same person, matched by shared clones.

The CDR3 corresponds to CASSQTAYTQETQYF. The DNA sequence is TGCGCCAGCAGCCAGACAGCATACACCCAAGAGACCCAGTACTTC. The chain joins TRBV4-1 to TRBJ2-5; TRBD1 is a possible D gene, resting on 5 matching bases. The junction shows trimming of 3 bases on V and 1 base on J, plus 12 bases between the germline ends. As encoded in the germline V gene, CDR1 is MGHRA while CDR2 is YSYEKL. The CDR3 contains 15 residues, cysteine and phenylalanine counted. Just CDR3 DNA is preserved here, 45 bases in frame from base 1.